This T cell receptor beta chain came from a study of cytomegalovirus exposure and HLA in healthy donors. Vbeta (60) and Jbeta (13) primers were used in the PCR. Some clones are missing from TCRdb's copy, which holds only in-frame ones; the method was immunoSEQ multiplex PCR. The table includes 100,000 to 150,000 clones, about 84% detected once. Germline V gene lookup returns CDR1 SEHNR and CDR2 FQNEAQ (reference sequence). The CDR3 consists of 14 residues. V was pared by 1 base and J by 5 bases, with 11 bases between. The source is a boy between 10 and 17 years old in good health and CMV-seronegative. Sequencing was done on a sample of PBMCs. The chain is built from TRBV7-9 and TRBJ1-1; the D is unclear. Written as DNA, the CDR3 is TGTGCCAGCAGCTTAGACGGTCCGGGGACTGAAGCTTTCTTT. It translates to CASSLDGPGTEAFF.